This T cell receptor beta chain was recovered during a study of T cell responses to AZD1222 COVID-19 vaccine. Study background: The analysis combined second doses at about 4 or about 12 weeks. Study-wide results and caveats: Only a handful of AZD1222 recipients were seropositive at baseline. Most donors were white British, females outnumbered males, and clonal diversity was possibly underestimated. The study found vaccine-associated CD4 TCRs spanning spike, dominant at 160-218 and 743-854.

In regard to this clone: What it binds is not known.

This CDR3 contains 15 residues. Trimming removed 5 bases from V and 5 bases from J, with 15 bases in between. Germline CDR1 reads MNHEY; CDR2 reads SVGEGT. Repertoires were generated with immunoSEQ multiplex PCR, while TCRdb's copy carries only in-frame clones and drops some. The sample carries about 170,000 clones, more than 80% recorded once. The receptor was derived from an adult in good health. The chain links TRBV6-2 or TRBV6-3 to TRBJ1-4, with D perhaps TRBD1 (6 bases). This sample comprised peripheral blood, obtained on day 0 of AZD1222 vaccination. CDR3 protein: CASSRSGTPNEKLFF. In nucleotides, the CDR3 is TGTGCCAGCAGTCGGTCCGGGACACCAAATGAAAAACTGTTTTTT.